Following are 16 T cell receptor beta chains from one sample sequenced in a study of CD8 T cells in Susac syndrome. cDNA came from about 0.5 to 1 ug RNA primed by random hexamers. TCRdb itself ran the immunoSEQ multiplex PCR reads through MiXCR, one entry per CDR3 protein. The data show some 95,000 distinct CDR3 sequences, with about 93% seen just once and 0.25% to 0.4% held by the top ten. What was sequenced was CD8+ T cells from PBMCs. The receptors originated from a human donor in good health.

The rearrangement links TRBV3-1 to TRBJ2-2, with D perhaps TRBD2 (5 bases). Trimming removed 7 bases at V and 6 bases at J, with 12 bases between. The CDR3 runs to 13 residues. Germline loops: CDR1 LGHDT, CDR2 YNNKEL (reference sequence). DNA of the CDR3: TGTGCCAGCACTGAGGGCTTGGCCGGGGAGCTGTTTTTT. Its protein is CASTEGLAGELFF.

This chain connects TRBV6-5 to TRBJ2-3; D is possibly TRBD2 (6 bases). Between the trimmed V and J ends, which lost 6 bases and 3 bases, there was a span of 13 bases. Germline lookup yields CDR1 MNHEY and CDR2 SVGAGI. The CDR3 is 14 amino acids. The CDR3 nucleotides are TGTGCCAGCAGGGAGGGCCGGGGGACAGATACGCAGTATTTT. Its protein product is CASREGRGTDTQYF.

The chain has TRBV3-1 and TRBJ2-5; D gene unclear. With 2 bases removed from V and 7 bases from J, the gap between germline ends came to 14 bases. CDR3 length: 14 residues. Germline V gene sequence: CDR1 LGHDT, CDR2 YNNKEL (reference sequence). CDR3 bases: TGTGCCAGCAGCCAAACTAAAGGCGAACGGACCCAGTACTTC. This translates into CASSQTKGERTQYF.

The V gene is TRBV5-1, the J gene TRBJ2-3; 12 bases are shared with TRBD2. The CDR3 runs 17 residues. The ends lost 1 base at V and 2 bases at J; junction bases unmatched: 5. In germline, CDR1 is SGHRS, CDR2 YFSETQ. CDR3 coding DNA: TGCGCCAGCAGCTTGCGGACTAGCGGGGACCCCACAGATACGCAGTATTTT. Encoded protein: CASSLRTSGDPTDTQYF.

The chain links TRBV6-1 to TRBJ1-5; D perhaps matches TRBD1 (5 bases). V dropped 6 bases and J dropped 2 bases, with 14 bases sitting between them. Germline CDR1 MNHNS, CDR2 SASEGT. The CDR3 has 15 residues. The CDR3 protein is CASRDISAGNQPQHF. CDR3 coding DNA: TGTGCCAGCAGGGACATCTCGGCGGGCAATCAGCCCCAGCATTTT.

The gene calls are TRBV20-1 and TRBJ2-7; D is possibly TRBD1 (6 bases). Germline V gene data show CDR1 as DFQATT and CDR2 as SNEGSKA (reference sequence). The V end was cut by 3 bases, the J end by 3 bases, with 15 bases between. The CDR3 consists of 14 residues. The CDR3 DNA reads as TGCAGTGCTAGTTATTTGGGGGCCTACTACGAGCAGTACTTC. Amino acid sequence: CSASYLGAYYEQYF.

This sequence joins TRBV20-1 and TRBJ1-3; D gene uncertain. The CDR3 has 16 residues. V lost 0 bases and J 0 bases, leaving 12 bases between the germline ends. Germline CDR1 DFQATT, CDR2 SNEGSKA (reference sequence). The CDR3 DNA sequence: TGCAGTGCTAGAGATGGCCCTCTTAGCTCTGGAAACACCATATATTTT. Encoded protein: CSARDGPLSSGNTIYF.

The rearrangement joins TRBV4-1 to TRBJ2-2; D possibly corresponds to TRBD1 (5 bases). CDR3 length equals 17 residues. V was shortened by 4 bases and J by 2 bases, with 17 bases between the two germline ends. Germline CDR1 MGHRA, CDR2 YSYEKL. Here the CDR3 DNA reads TGCGCCAGCAGCCCAGAATCCAGGGTTAGTAACACCGGGGAGCTGTTTTTT. Its protein is CASSPESRVSNTGELFF.

V usage is TRBV5-8 and J usage is TRBJ2-1; 11 positions match TRBD2. Germline V lookup: CDR1 SGHTS, CDR2 YDEGEE. V shed 0 bases and J 8 bases; nucleotides not matched to a gene: 10. This CDR3 contains 17 residues. Here the CDR3 DNA reads TGTGCCAGCAGCTTGGGACTAGCGGGGACTGGTAGCGATGAGCAGTTCTTC. Its translation: CASSLGLAGTGSDEQFF. The complete variable domain, with remaining parts taken from reference TRBV5-8 and TRBJ2-1, reads EAGVTQSPTHLIKTRGQQATLRCSPISGHTSVYWYQQALGLGLQFLLWYDEGEERNRGNFPPRFSGRQFPNYSSELNVNALELEDSALYLCASSLGLAGTGSDEQFFGPGTRLTVL.

The V and J genes are TRBV2 and TRBJ2-7, with D perhaps TRBD2 (5 bases). The CDR3 length is 14 residues. The germline CDR1 and CDR2 sequences are SNHLY and FYNNEI. V lost 4 bases, J lost 0 bases, and 10 bases lay in between. The CDR3 DNA follows: TGTGCCAGCAGTGGAGACCGGGGCTCCTACGAGCAGTACTTC. It translates to CASSGDRGSYEQYF.

The chain links TRBV29-1 to TRBJ1-2, with D perhaps TRBD1 (5 bases). Germline V gene data show CDR1 as SQVTM and CDR2 as ANQGSEA. Trimming pared 5 bases from V and 6 bases from J, leaving 22 bases between. The CDR3 is made up of 15 amino acids. CDR3 residues: CSVLNMGGEEDGYTF. The CDR3 DNA reads TGCAGCGTTTTAAACATGGGGGGAGAAGAGGATGGCTACACCTTC.

The J gene is TRBJ1-1, the V gene TRBV13, with D tentatively TRBD1 (5 bases). In germline, CDR1 is PRHDT, CDR2 FYEKMQ (reference sequence). V dropped 3 bases and J dropped 1 base, with 15 bases sitting between them. This CDR3 is 16 amino acids long. CDR3 nucleotide sequence: TGTGCCAGCAGCTTGGGGGGGGTTGGTAAGAACACTGAAGCTTTCTTT. Translation: CASSLGGVGKNTEAFF.

V usage is TRBV29-1 and J usage is TRBJ1-2; D perhaps matches TRBD1 (6 bases). The CDR3 consists of 13 residues. CDR1 SQVTM and CDR2 ANQGSEA come from the germline V gene. Trimming stripped 2 bases from V and 3 bases from J, with 10 bases between. CDR3 nucleotide sequence: TGCAGCGTTGAACAGGGGAGGGACTATGGCTACACCTTC. This sequence encodes CSVEQGRDYGYTF.

V and J are TRBV6-5 and TRBJ2-6; D gene uncertain. The CDR3 spans 13 residues. The germline V and J ends were trimmed by 5 bases and 1 base, with 3 bases remaining between them. Germline V gives CDR1 MNHEY, CDR2 SVGAGI. This chain's CDR3 is CASSISGANVLTF. CDR3 nucleotide sequence: TGTGCCAGCAGTATATCTGGGGCCAACGTCCTGACTTTC.

V gene TRBV29-1 combines with J gene TRBJ1-2; 8 bases are a match to TRBD1. Trimming at V came to 4 bases and at J to 6 bases, leaving 7 bases not matched to a gene. From germline, CDR1 is SQVTM and CDR2 ANQGSEA. The CDR3 contains 13 residues. The CDR3 nucleotides are TGCAGCGTTGTCCCGGGACAGGAAAATGGCTACACCTTC. Its protein product is CSVVPGQENGYTF.

This chain joins TRBV12-3 or TRBV12-4 and TRBJ1-3; 7 bases agree with TRBD1. J lost 1 base, V lost 5 bases, and 2 bases had no gene match. The CDR3 is 14 residues long. Here the CDR3 reads CASSRQGSGNTIYF. CDR3 nucleotide sequence: TGTGCCAGCAGTCGACAGGGATCTGGAAACACCATATATTTT.